This TCR beta chain emerged from a study of graft-versus-host responses after intestinal transplantation. The method was immunoSEQ multiplex PCR; TCRdb's version includes in-frame clones alone and lacks a portion of them. The table has 30,000 to 40,000 clones, around four fifths seen once; the top ten hold around 3.2%. This clone is labeled medium-sized. The length of the CDR3 is 12 residues. The germline V gene has CDR1 ENHRY and CDR2 SYGVKD. J gave up 7 bases and V 6 bases, and 4 bases lay outside the gene matches. The chain employs TRBV10-3 and TRBJ1-2; 8 bases fit TRBD1. This clonotype originated in a human patient who received an intestinal transplant, so some T cells may come from the graft donor. The input for sequencing was PBMCs, taken about 1,000 days after transplant. The CDR3 reads CAISDRGVGYTF. The CDR3 DNA reads TGTGCCATCAGCGACAGGGGAGTTGGCTACACCTTC.